Reported below is one TCR beta chain. This record belongs to a study of blood T cell repertoires in COVID-19. Germline CDR1 and CDR2: MNHEY and SVGAGI. Trimming cost V 7 bases and J 4 bases, with 13 bases left between them. The CDR3 runs 13 residues. Authors' data handling: Counts of nucleated cells, estimated from reference gene primer amplification, were obtained. The method was immunoSEQ multiplex PCR; TCRdb's version includes in-frame clones alone and lacks a portion of them. That table supplies the V and J calls and clone size; D and trimming were determined from the DNA. The sample contains 300,000 to 450,000 clones, 75% to 90% of which appear only once.

The receptor was isolated from a woman between 18 and 29 years old with acute or convalescent COVID-19. The sample taken for sequencing was peripheral blood. V is TRBV6-5 and J is TRBJ1-2; D call uncertain. Here the CDR3 reads CASMLGGSYGYTF. The CDR3, as DNA: TGTGCCAGCATGTTGGGAGGGAGCTATGGCTACACCTTC.